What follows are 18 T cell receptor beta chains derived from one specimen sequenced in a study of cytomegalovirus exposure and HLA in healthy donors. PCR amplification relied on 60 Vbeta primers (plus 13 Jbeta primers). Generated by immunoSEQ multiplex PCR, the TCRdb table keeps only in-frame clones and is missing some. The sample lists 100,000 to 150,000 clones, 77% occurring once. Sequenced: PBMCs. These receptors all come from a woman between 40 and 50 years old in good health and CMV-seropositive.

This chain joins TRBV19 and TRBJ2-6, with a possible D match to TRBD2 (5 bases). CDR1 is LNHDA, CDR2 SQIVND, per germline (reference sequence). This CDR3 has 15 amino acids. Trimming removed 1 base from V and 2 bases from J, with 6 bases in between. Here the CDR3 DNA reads TGTGCCAGTAGTATAGGAGGGACTGGGGCCAACGTCCTGACTTTC. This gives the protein CASSIGGTGANVLTF.

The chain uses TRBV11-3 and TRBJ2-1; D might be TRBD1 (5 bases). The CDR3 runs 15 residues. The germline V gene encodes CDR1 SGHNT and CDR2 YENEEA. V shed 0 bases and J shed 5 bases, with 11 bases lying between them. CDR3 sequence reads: CASSLESGQHNEQFF. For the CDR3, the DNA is TGTGCCAGCAGCTTAGAGTCAGGGCAACACAATGAGCAGTTCTTC. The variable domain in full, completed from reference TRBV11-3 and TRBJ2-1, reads EAGVVQSPRYKIIEKKQPVAFWCNPISGHNTLYWYLQNLGQGPELLIRYENEEAVDDSQLPKDRFSAERLKGVDSTLKIQPAELGDSAVYLCASSLESGQHNEQFFGPGTRLTVL.

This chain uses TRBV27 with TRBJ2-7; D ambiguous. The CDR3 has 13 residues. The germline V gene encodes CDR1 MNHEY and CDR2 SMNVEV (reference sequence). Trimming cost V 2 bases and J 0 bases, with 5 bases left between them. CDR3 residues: CASSLPGSYEQYF. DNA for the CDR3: TGTGCCAGCAGTTTACCAGGCTCCTACGAGCAGTACTTC.

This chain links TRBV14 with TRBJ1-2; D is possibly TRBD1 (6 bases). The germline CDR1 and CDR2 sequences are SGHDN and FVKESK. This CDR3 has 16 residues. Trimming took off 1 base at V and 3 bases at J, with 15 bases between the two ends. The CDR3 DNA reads TGTGCCAGCAGCCAAGGTGTTCCAGGGGCGTACTATGGCTACACCTTC. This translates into CASSQGVPGAYYGYTF.

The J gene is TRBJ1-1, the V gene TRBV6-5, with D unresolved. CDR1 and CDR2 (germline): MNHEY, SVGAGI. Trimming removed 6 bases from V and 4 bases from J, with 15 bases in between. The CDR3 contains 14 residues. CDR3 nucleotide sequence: TGTGCCAGCAGCTACACACGGGTAGGCACTGAAGCTTTCTTT. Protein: CASSYTRVGTEAFF.

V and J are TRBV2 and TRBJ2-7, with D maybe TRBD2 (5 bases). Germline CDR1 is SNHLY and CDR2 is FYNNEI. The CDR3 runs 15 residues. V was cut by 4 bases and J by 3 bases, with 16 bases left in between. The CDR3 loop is CASSGGVARYYEQYF. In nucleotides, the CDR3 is TGTGCCAGCAGTGGTGGGGTAGCGCGATACTACGAGCAGTACTTC.

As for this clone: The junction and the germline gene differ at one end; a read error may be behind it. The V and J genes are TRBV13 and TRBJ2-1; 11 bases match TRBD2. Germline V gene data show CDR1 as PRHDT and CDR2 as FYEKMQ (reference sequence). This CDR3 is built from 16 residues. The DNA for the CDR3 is TGTGCCAGCAGCGTAGGGGGGGGACTAGCGGACAATGAGCAGTTCTTC. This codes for CASSVGGGLADNEQFF.

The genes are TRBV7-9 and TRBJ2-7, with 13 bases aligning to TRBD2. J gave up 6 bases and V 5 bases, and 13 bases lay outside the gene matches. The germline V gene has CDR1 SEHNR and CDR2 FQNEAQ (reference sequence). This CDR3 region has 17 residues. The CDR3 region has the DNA TGTGCCAGCAGCCATGCGGGACTAGCGGGAATGAGGTTCGAGCAGTACTTC. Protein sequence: CASSHAGLAGMRFEQYF.

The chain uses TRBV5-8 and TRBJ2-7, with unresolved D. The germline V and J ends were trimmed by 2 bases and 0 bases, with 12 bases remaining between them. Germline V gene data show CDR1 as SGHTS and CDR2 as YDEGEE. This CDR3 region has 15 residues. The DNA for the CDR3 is TGTGCCAGCAGCTTAGACCCGACTTTCTCCTACGAGCAGTACTTC. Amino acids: CASSLDPTFSYEQYF.

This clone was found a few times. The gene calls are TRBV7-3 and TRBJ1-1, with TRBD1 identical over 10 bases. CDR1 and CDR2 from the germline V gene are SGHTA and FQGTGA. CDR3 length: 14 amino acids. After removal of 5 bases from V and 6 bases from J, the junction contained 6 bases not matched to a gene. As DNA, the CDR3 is TGTGCCAGCAGCCGGGGACAGGGGCACTCTGAAGCTTTCTTT. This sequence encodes CASSRGQGHSEAFF.

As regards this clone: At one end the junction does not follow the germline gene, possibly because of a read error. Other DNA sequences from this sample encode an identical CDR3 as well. CDR3 sequence: CASSQGAGGRNEQFF. In DNA, the CDR3 is TGCGCCAGTAGCCAAGGAGCCGGCGGGAGGAATGAGCAGTTCTTC. The chain recombines TRBV4-1 with TRBJ2-1; TRBD2 aligns across 8 bases. The CDR3 sequence is 15 residues long. Germline loops: CDR1 MGHRA, CDR2 YSYEKL.

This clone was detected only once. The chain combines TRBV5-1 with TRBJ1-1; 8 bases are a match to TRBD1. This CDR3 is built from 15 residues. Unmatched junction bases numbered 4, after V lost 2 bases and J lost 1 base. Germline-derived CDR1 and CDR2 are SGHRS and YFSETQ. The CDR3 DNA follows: TGCGCCAGCAGCTTCCAGACAGGGGCGAACACTGAAGCTTTCTTT. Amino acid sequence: CASSFQTGANTEAFF.

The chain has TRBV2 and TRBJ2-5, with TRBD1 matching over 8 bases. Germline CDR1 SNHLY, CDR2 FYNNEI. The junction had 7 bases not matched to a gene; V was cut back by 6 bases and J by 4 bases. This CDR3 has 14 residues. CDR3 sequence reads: CASRWQGASETQYF. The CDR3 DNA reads TGTGCCAGCAGATGGCAGGGGGCTTCAGAGACCCAGTACTTC.

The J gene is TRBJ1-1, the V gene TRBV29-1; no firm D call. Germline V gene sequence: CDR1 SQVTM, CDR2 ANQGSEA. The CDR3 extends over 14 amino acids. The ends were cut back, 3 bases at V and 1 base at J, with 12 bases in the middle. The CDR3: CSVDNGRSNTEAFF. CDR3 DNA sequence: TGCAGCGTTGACAATGGCAGATCGAACACTGAAGCTTTCTTT.

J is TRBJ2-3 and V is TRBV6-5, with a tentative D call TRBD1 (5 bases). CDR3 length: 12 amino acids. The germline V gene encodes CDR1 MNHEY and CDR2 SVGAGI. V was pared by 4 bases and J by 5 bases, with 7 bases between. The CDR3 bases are TGTGCCAGCAGTTCCCAGGGAGATACGCAGTATTTT. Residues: CASSSQGDTQYF.

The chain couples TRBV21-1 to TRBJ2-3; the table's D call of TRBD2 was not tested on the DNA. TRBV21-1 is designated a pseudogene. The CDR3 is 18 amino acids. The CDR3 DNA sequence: TGTGCCAGCGCCAACTTAACCCCCGACTCCCCTAGCACAGATACGCAGTATTTT. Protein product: CASANLTPDSPSTDTQYF.

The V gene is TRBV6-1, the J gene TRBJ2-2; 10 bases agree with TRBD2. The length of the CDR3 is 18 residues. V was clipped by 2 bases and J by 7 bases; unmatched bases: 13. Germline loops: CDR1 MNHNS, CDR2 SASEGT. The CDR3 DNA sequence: TGTGCCAGCAGTGAACAGCAGCTAGCGGGAGCTTGGGGCGGGGAGCTGTTTTTT. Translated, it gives CASSEQQLAGAWGGELFF.

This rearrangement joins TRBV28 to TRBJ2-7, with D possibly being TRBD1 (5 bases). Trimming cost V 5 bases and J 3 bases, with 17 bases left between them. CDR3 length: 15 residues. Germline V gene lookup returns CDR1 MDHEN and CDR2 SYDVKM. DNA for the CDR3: TGTGCCAGCAGTGCCCCCCAGGGTACCGTCTACGAGCAGTACTTC. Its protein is CASSAPQGTVYEQYF.